The 23 T cell receptor beta chains presented below share a single source sample, sequenced in a study of memory CD4+ T cells and cytomegalovirus serostatus. The data were produced by immunoSEQ multiplex PCR, yet TCRdb's version contains in-frame clones alone and is incomplete. The data show tens of thousands of clones, with over 70% seen just once and more than 0.55% held by the top ten. The sort gate was single viable CD3+CD4+CD8-CD45RO+ cells for memory CD4+ T cells. Sequences were obtained from memory CD4+ T cells from blood. The receptors were sampled from an adult in good health and CMV-seronegative.

V and J are TRBV5-1 and TRBJ2-4, with 9 bases matching TRBD1. From germline, CDR1 is SGHRS and CDR2 YFSETQ. This CDR3 is 17 amino acids long. Trimming cost V 0 bases and J 2 bases; bases outside gene matches: 6. This CDR3 is CASSLEGQGRSKNIQYF. The CDR3 coding sequence is TGCGCCAGCAGCTTGGAAGGACAGGGGAGATCCAAAAACATTCAGTACTTC.

This chain uses TRBV6-6 with TRBJ1-1; 9 bases are a match to TRBD1. There are 14 residues in the CDR3. The V and J ends lost 2 bases and 11 bases, in that order; junction bases with no gene match: 9. CDR1 and CDR2 from the germline V gene are MNHNY and SVGAGI (reference sequence). The CDR3 nucleotides read TGTGCCAGCAGTTACCTCACCGGGACAGGGTATGCTTTCTTT. Translation: CASSYLTGTGYAFF.

V and J are TRBV11-3 and TRBJ2-3, with TRBD2 as a possible D gene (6 bases). Trimming left V 4 bases short and J 3 bases short, with 14 bases between. The length of the CDR3 is 15 residues. Germline CDR1 SGHNT, CDR2 YENEEA. CDR3 protein: CASSSDYGATDTQYF. CDR3 DNA sequence: TGTGCCAGCAGCTCGGACTACGGGGCAACAGATACGCAGTATTTT. The entire variable domain, with the rest obtained from reference TRBV11-3 and TRBJ2-3, is as follows: EAGVVQSPRYKIIEKKQPVAFWCNPISGHNTLYWYLQNLGQGPELLIRYENEEAVDDSQLPKDRFSAERLKGVDSTLKIQPAELGDSAVYLCASSSDYGATDTQYFGPGTRLTVL.

As regards this clone: One junction end disagrees with the germline gene, perhaps due to a read error. The chain couples TRBV7-9 to TRBJ1-1; D is undetermined. The CDR3 length is 11 residues. CDR1 is SEHNR and CDR2 is FQNEAQ in the germline V gene (reference sequence). The CDR3 region is CANSQVTEAFF. CDR3 nucleotides: TGTGCCAACAGCCAGGTGACTGAAGCTTTCTTT.

The rearrangement uses TRBV18 and TRBJ1-3; D uncertain. Trimming stripped 3 bases from V and 8 bases from J, with 11 bases between. The CDR3 extends over 13 amino acids. Germline V CDR1 and CDR2: KGHSH, LQKENI. In DNA form, the CDR3 reads TGTGCCAGCTCACCCAATTCATGGGACACCATATATTTT. Residues: CASSPNSWDTIYF.

The chain is built from TRBV6-5 and TRBJ2-5; the match to TRBD2 covers 13 bases. The CDR3 contains 15 residues. V trimming: 6 bases; J trimming: 5 bases; junction bases outside the gene matches: 6. Germline CDR1 reads MNHEY; CDR2 reads SVGAGI. The DNA for the CDR3 is TGTGCCAGCAGACGCGGGACTAGCGGGGCGGAGACCCAGTACTTC. Its translation: CASRRGTSGAETQYF.

V usage is TRBV5-3 and J usage is TRBJ2-7, with 12 bases that match TRBD1. TRBV5-3 counts as an open reading frame of uncertain function. The junction had 11 bases not matched to a gene; V was cut back by 4 bases and J by 0 bases. This CDR3 has 18 residues. The CDR3 is CARSMTGTGGEFSYEQYF. In DNA, the CDR3 is TGTGCCAGAAGCATGACCGGGACAGGGGGCGAGTTCTCCTACGAGCAGTACTTC.

The V call is TRBV28, the J call TRBJ2-3, with 10 bases identical to TRBD1. Germline V lookup: CDR1 MDHEN, CDR2 SYDVKM. The CDR3 covers 15 residues. V dropped 5 bases and J dropped 3; count of bases not matched to a gene: 5. Here the CDR3 DNA reads TGTGCCAGCAGTAAGCGGACAGGGGGAACAGATACGCAGTATTTT. The encoded protein is CASSKRTGGTDTQYF.

J is TRBJ2-1 and V is TRBV7-3, with TRBD2 identical over 12 bases. V lost 2 bases, J lost 12 bases, and 8 bases stayed unmatched. The CDR3 totals 15 residues. Germline-derived CDR1 and CDR2 are SGHTA and FQGTGA. The CDR3 bases are TGTGCCAGCAGCTTAGCTAGCGGGGGGGCCGGAGGGCAGTTCTTC. Residues: CASSLASGGAGGQFF.

This clone came up a few times. The CDR3 loop reads CASSPALGVNTEAFF. CDR3 sequence (DNA): TGTGCCAGCTCACCAGCTCTCGGAGTGAACACTGAAGCTTTCTTT. The rearrangement links TRBV18 to TRBJ1-1; D is uncertain. From germline, CDR1 is KGHSH and CDR2 LQKENI. Trimming pared 2 bases from V and 0 bases from J, leaving 10 bases between. The CDR3 has 15 residues.

This sequence joins TRBV18 and TRBJ1-1; no firm D call. Germline V gene sequence: CDR1 KGHSH, CDR2 LQKENI. This CDR3 is built from 15 residues. The ends were cut back, 2 bases at V and 0 bases at J, with 10 bases in the middle. The CDR3 region is CASSPGRTMNTEAFF. DNA of the CDR3: TGTGCCAGCTCACCAGGAAGAACTATGAACACTGAAGCTTTCTTT.

J is TRBJ2-7 and V is TRBV2, with TRBD1 matching 7 bases. J was trimmed by 7 bases and V by 8 bases; bases with no gene match: 8. This CDR3 has 12 amino acids. Germline CDR1 and CDR2: SNHLY and FYNNEI. The CDR3 sequence is CASGTASMEQYF. The CDR3 bases are TGTGCCAGCGGGACAGCCTCAATGGAGCAGTACTTC.

In its sample, this clone was seen a few times. The rearrangement uses TRBV7-3 and TRBJ1-1; no firm D call. CDR1 is SGHTA and CDR2 is FQGTGA in the germline V gene. The CDR3 is 14 amino acids. The V end was cut by 1 base, the J end by 0 bases, with 6 bases between. The CDR3 DNA reads as TGTGCCAGCAGCTTAATGGATATGAACACTGAAGCTTTCTTT. Translation gives CASSLMDMNTEAFF.

The chain links TRBV6-4 to TRBJ2-1, with D possibly matching TRBD1 (6 bases). Trimming shortened V by 7 bases and J by 3 bases, and 16 bases separated the two germline ends. Germline V gene data show CDR1 as MRHNA and CDR2 as SNTAGT. This CDR3 is 15 amino acids long. The CDR3 region has the DNA TGTGCCAGCACCCAGGACAGCCGGGGCTACAATGAGCAGTTCTTC. Protein product: CASTQDSRGYNEQFF.

This clone is a singleton in its sample. The rearrangement links TRBV4-2 to TRBJ1-1; 7 bases line up with TRBD1. This CDR3 comprises 15 residues. The V gene end was trimmed by 6 bases and the J gene end by 5 bases; junction bases not matched to a gene: 12. Per germline, CDR1 LGHNA and CDR2 YNFKEQ. CDR3 residues: CASRGGRGMETEAFF. The CDR3 DNA is TGTGCCAGCAGAGGAGGCAGGGGGATGGAGACTGAAGCTTTCTTT.

This chain joins TRBV28 and TRBJ1-2; no clear D. Trimming took off 1 base at V and 5 bases at J, with 14 bases between the two ends. CDR3 length: 15 amino acids. CDR1 is MDHEN and CDR2 is SYDVKM in the germline V gene. CDR3 sequence (DNA): TGTGCCAGCAGTTTATCGGGCAGATCTGCTTATGGCTACACCTTC. This translates into CASSLSGRSAYGYTF.

The V and J genes are TRBV6-1 and TRBJ2-1; D is perhaps TRBD2 (6 bases). Germline lookup yields CDR1 MNHNS and CDR2 SASEGT. This CDR3 has 14 residues. Trimming pared 4 bases from V and 9 bases from J, leaving 16 bases between. CDR3 sequence reads: CASSGSGLNSEQFF. CDR3 nucleotide sequence: TGTGCCAGCAGTGGGAGCGGGCTGAACTCTGAGCAGTTCTTC.

The chain's CDR3 is CAWSVVSGSYEQYF. CDR3 sequence (DNA): TGTGCCTGGAGTGTTGTCAGCGGGTCCTACGAGCAGTACTTC. The rearrangement joins TRBV30 to TRBJ2-7, with D possibly being TRBD2 (6 bases). Germline-derived CDR1 and CDR2 are GTSNPN and SVGIG (reference sequence). The CDR3 extends over 14 amino acids. Trimming cost V 0 bases and J 1 base, with 10 bases left between them.

V is TRBV4-1 and J is TRBJ1-5; D possibly corresponds to TRBD1 (6 bases). CDR3 length: 16 residues. V was shortened by 3 bases and J by 4 bases, with 16 bases between the two germline ends. Germline V gives CDR1 MGHRA, CDR2 YSYEKL. The CDR3 here is CASSQGPGVGNQPQHF. CDR3 coding DNA: TGCGCCAGCAGCCAGGGCCCAGGGGTCGGAAATCAGCCCCAGCATTTT.

This clone was seen only once. The chain carries TRBV28 and TRBJ1-2, with D tentatively TRBD1 (5 bases). Trimming took 4 bases from V and 7 from J, leaving 16 bases between them. Germline-derived CDR1 and CDR2 are MDHEN and SYDVKM. The CDR3 has 14 residues. CDR3: CASSSPGPKGGYTF. The CDR3 bases are TGTGCCAGCAGTTCGCCGGGACCGAAAGGTGGCTACACCTTC.

The chain joins TRBV4-2 to TRBJ1-2; D may be TRBD1 (6 bases). The ends were cut back, 0 bases at V and 6 bases at J, with 8 bases in the middle. CDR1 and CDR2 (germline): LGHNA, YNFKEQ. The CDR3 length is 13 residues. DNA of the CDR3: TGTGCCAGCAGCCAAGAACAGGGACATGGCTACACCTTC. Translating gives CASSQEQGHGYTF.

The V gene is TRBV11-2, the J gene TRBJ2-2; D is undetermined. Germline V lookup: CDR1 SGHAT, CDR2 FQNNGV. This CDR3 contains 16 residues. The V end was cut by 5 bases, the J end by 0 bases, with 13 bases between. The CDR3 region is CASSRNYNTNTGELFF. Written as DNA, the CDR3 is TGTGCCAGCAGCCGGAACTATAACACGAACACCGGGGAGCTGTTTTTT.

This clone occurred a few times. The chain links TRBV10-1 to TRBJ2-5; perhaps TRBD1 as D (5 bases). This CDR3 has 15 amino acids. Germline loops: CDR1 WNHNN, CDR2 SYGVQD (reference sequence). Trimming removed 0 bases from V and 5 bases from J, with 13 bases in between. CDR3 sequence: CASSESGRAGETQYF. CDR3 DNA sequence: TGCGCCAGCAGTGAGTCGGGCAGGGCTGGGGAGACCCAGTACTTC.